This entry concerns a single T cell receptor beta chain. Its antigen is as yet unknown. immunoSEQ v3.0 was run at survey level. The table came from immunoSEQ multiplex PCR; TCRdb's copy has only in-frame clones and leaves some out. Among fewer than 40,000 clones listed, roughly 94% were seen once. The content of samples before DNA extraction was about 0.85-11 million cryopreserved PBMC. This sample is part of a study of long-term antiretroviral therapy in people with HIV. About the study: By about a decade, the earliest samples predate the 2015 immediate-ART recommendation.

General study findings and limits: Although diversity increased after ART, it remained lower than in transplant donor controls.

CDR3 length: 13 amino acids. The V and J ends lost 4 bases and 2 bases, in that order; junction bases with no gene match: 1. CDR1 is MNHNS and CDR2 is SASEGT in the germline V gene. The receptor was derived from a woman between 45 and 60 years old with HIV. The gene calls are TRBV6-1 and TRBJ2-7, with 8 bases lining up with TRBD2. Sequenced here: unsorted PBMCs, sampled about 5.1 years after starting antiretroviral therapy. Here the CDR3 reads CASSGGLAYEQYF. As DNA, the CDR3 is TGTGCCAGCAGTGGGGGACTAGCCTACGAGCAGTACTTC.